Listed here are 11 T cell receptor beta chains from one sample, sequenced in a study of immune evolution from preneoplasia to lung adenocarcinoma. The data were produced by immunoSEQ multiplex PCR, yet TCRdb's version contains in-frame clones alone and is incomplete. The table includes 14,000 or so clones, roughly 80% detected once. The sample was FFPE minimally invasive lung adenocarcinoma tissue. These receptors all stem from a person between 65 and 79 years old with lung adenocarcinoma.

The V and J genes are TRBV11-2 and TRBJ1-1; no firm D call. The length of the CDR3 is 14 residues. The ends were cut back, 0 bases at V and 5 bases at J, with 10 bases in the middle. Germline CDR1 and CDR2: SGHAT and FQNNGV. The CDR3 DNA follows: TGTGCCAGCAGCTTAGAAGTTGGAGAGACTGAAGCTTTCTTT. Residues: CASSLEVGETEAFF.

V gene TRBV7-3 combines with J gene TRBJ2-1, with D perhaps matching TRBD2 (6 bases). This CDR3 region has 17 residues. Per germline, CDR1 SGHTA and CDR2 FQGTGA. V shed 4 bases and J shed 3 bases, with 19 bases lying between them. The CDR3 here is CASSSSVGGNSYNEQFF. CDR3 coding DNA: TGTGCCAGCAGCTCCTCTGTTGGAGGGAACAGCTACAATGAGCAGTTCTTC.

The chain links TRBV28 to TRBJ1-6, with unresolved D. The CDR3 consists of 15 residues. Trimming took 6 bases from V and 7 from J, leaving 16 bases between them. The germline gives CDR1 MDHEN, CDR2 SYDVKM. This chain's CDR3 is CASSPSAGRNSPLHF. Here the CDR3 DNA reads TGTGCCAGCAGCCCCTCCGCAGGAAGAAATTCACCCCTCCACTTT.

This chain uses TRBV11-2 with TRBJ1-2; D is unclear. Germline V gives CDR1 SGHAT, CDR2 FQNNGV. CDR3 size: 13 residues. Trimming left V 3 bases short and J 2 bases short, with 7 bases between. This chain's CDR3 is CASSFGENYGYTF. The CDR3 DNA reads TGTGCCAGCAGCTTTGGGGAAAACTATGGCTACACCTTC.

This clone came up a few times. The chain employs TRBV28 and TRBJ1-5; no clear D. This CDR3 contains 12 residues. Germline V gene data show CDR1 as MDHEN and CDR2 as SYDVKM. The V gene lost 6 bases and the J gene lost 2 bases, with 5 bases spanning the gap. The CDR3 region is CASRGGNQPQHF. The CDR3 DNA reads as TGTGCCAGCAGGGGCGGCAATCAGCCCCAGCATTTT.

The rearrangement uses TRBV9 and TRBJ2-2; either TRBD1 or TRBD2 may supply D (6 bases each). Trimming took off 3 bases at V and 9 bases at J, with 15 bases between the two ends. The germline CDR1 and CDR2 sequences are SGDLS and YYNGEE. This CDR3 has 14 amino acids. The CDR3 nucleotides read TGTGCCAGCAGCGCCAGACGGGGGCACCGGGAGCTGTTTTTT. Translation gives CASSARRGHRELFF.

This chain connects TRBV19 to TRBJ2-1; 8 bases match TRBD2. CDR1 and CDR2 (germline): LNHDA, SQIVND (reference sequence). Unmatched junction bases numbered 0, after V lost 5 bases and J lost 3 bases. This CDR3 is 13 amino acids long. CDR3 bases: TGTGCCAGTAGTGCGGGGGGCTACAATGAGCAGTTCTTC. Protein: CASSAGGYNEQFF.

This rearrangement joins TRBV27 to TRBJ2-7; D is possibly TRBD1 or TRBD2 (5 bases each). The CDR3 covers 15 residues. Germline V gene lookup returns CDR1 MNHEY and CDR2 SMNVEV (reference sequence). V lost 7 bases and J lost 7, with 23 bases in between. The CDR3 is CASKLSTGPAGEQYF. The CDR3 bases are TGTGCCAGCAAGCTGAGTACGGGACCGGCAGGGGAGCAGTACTTC.

V usage is TRBV9 and J usage is TRBJ2-1; 14 positions match TRBD2. The CDR3 runs 15 residues. Germline V lookup: CDR1 SGDLS, CDR2 YYNGEE. Trimming cost V 4 bases and J 8 bases; bases outside gene matches: 5. The CDR3: CASSSGTSGRDEQFF. CDR3 sequence (DNA): TGTGCCAGCAGCTCCGGGACTAGCGGGAGAGATGAGCAGTTCTTC.

This clone is termed large (0.1 to 1%). The gene calls are TRBV4-1 and TRBJ2-1; TRBD2 aligns across 7 bases. Germline V CDR1 and CDR2: MGHRA, YSYEKL. The CDR3 has 15 residues. After removal of 5 bases from V and 4 bases from J, the junction contained 8 bases not matched to a gene. The CDR3 is CASSFQRDLYNEQFF. In nucleotides, the CDR3 is TGCGCCAGCAGCTTCCAGCGGGACCTTTACAATGAGCAGTTCTTC.

The chain couples TRBV30 to TRBJ1-1; maybe TRBD1 (5 bases). The CDR3 totals 11 residues. Between the trimmed V and J ends, which lost 1 base and 8 bases, there was a span of 8 bases. Germline values: CDR1 GTSNPN, CDR2 SVGIG (reference sequence). The CDR3 sequence: CAWSATEEAFF. CDR3 in DNA: TGTGCCTGGAGTGCGACAGAGGAAGCTTTCTTT.